The 32 T cell receptor beta chains presented below share a single source sample, sequenced in a study of CD8+CD57+ T cells in acquired aplastic anemia. Patients chosen for sequencing had CD8+CD57+ cells that had expanded, as shown by flow cytometry. Genomic DNA templated the TCR beta VDJ and CDR3 profiling. TCRdb redid the calling of the reads with MiXCR, one entry per CDR3 protein. The sample includes just over 450,000 distinct CDR3 sequences, less than 35% of them seen just once. The sequencing input was sorted CD4+, CD8+, or CD8+CD57+ T cells (not recorded which) from PBMCs. These receptors came from a human donor with aplastic anemia.

This clonotype appeared once. A much more abundant neighbour one base away suggests this may be a read error. The genes are TRBV14 and TRBJ1-2; TRBD1 aligns across 9 bases. Germline V CDR1 and CDR2: SGHDN, FVKESK. Trimming cost V 5 bases and J 12 bases; bases outside gene matches: 16. CDR3 size: 15 residues. CDR3 in amino acids: CASSAVSGTGSGHTF. The CDR3 DNA is TGTGCCAGCAGCGCTGTGTCCGGGACAGGGAGCGGCCACACCTTC.

This clonotype was picked up a small number of times. A much larger clone lies one base from this, so it may be a read error. This chain joins TRBV10-3 and TRBJ2-1, with 8 bases matching TRBD2. Germline CDR1 reads ENHRY; CDR2 reads SYGVKD. The CDR3 spans 11 residues. CDR3 protein: CASSGSNERFF. The DNA of the CDR3 is TGTGCCAGCAGCGGGAGCAATGAGCGGTTCTTC.

The chain carries TRBV2 and TRBJ2-1, with D unclear. V was pared by 4 bases and J by 4 bases, with 8 bases between. Germline assignment: CDR1 SNHLY and CDR2 FYNNEI. This CDR3 has 13 residues. In DNA, the CDR3 is TGTGCCAGCAGTGCTGCCTGGTACAATGAGCAGTTCTTC. Translation: CASSAAWYNEQFF.

As for this clonotype: A much larger clone differs by one base, so this may be a read error. It is likely a read error, because the conserved phenylalanine at the end of the CDR3 is missing. The J gene is TRBJ1-2, the V gene TRBV5-1; D gene ambiguous. The CDR3 length is 12 residues. With 0 bases removed from V and 8 bases from J, the gap between germline ends came to 8 bases. CDR1 SGHRS and CDR2 YFSETQ come from the germline V gene. CDR3 region: CASSLGLLGYTL. The CDR3 DNA sequence: TGCGCCAGCAGCTTGGGTCTCTTAGGCTACACCCTC.

In its sample, this clonotype was seen many times. The chain employs TRBV7-6 and TRBJ1-2; the D is unclear. Trimming removed 5 bases at V and 2 bases at J, with 21 bases between. Germline CDR1 SGHVS, CDR2 FNYEAQ. This CDR3 has 17 amino acids. CDR3 in DNA: TGTGCCAGCAGCCCTACACCCTCAAGAACAGAGAACTATGGCTACACCTTC. Its protein product is CASSPTPSRTENYGYTF.

The sample holds one count of this clonotype. The genes are TRBV5-1 and TRBJ2-7; 9 nucleotides line up with TRBD2. The V segment lost 4 bases and the J segment 2 bases; nucleotides outside the gene matches: 4. Germline V gene sequence: CDR1 SGHRS, CDR2 YFSETQ. The CDR3 is made up of 14 amino acids. The CDR3 here is CASSGRLAAYEQYF. The DNA of the CDR3 is TGCGCCAGCAGCGGACGACTAGCGGCCTACGAGCAGTACTTC.

This clonotype was detected many times. The chain combines TRBV15 with TRBJ2-7, with TRBD2 matching 7 bases. CDR3 length: 11 amino acids. In germline, CDR1 is LNHNV, CDR2 YYDKDF (reference sequence). The trim removed 8 bases at V and 2 bases at J, leaving 0 bases unmatched. As DNA, the CDR3 is TGTGCCACCCGGGGGGCCTACGAGCAGTACTTC. It translates to CATRGAYEQYF.

This clonotype was counted ten times or more. This chain connects TRBV15 to TRBJ2-7; 9 positions agree with TRBD1. Germline V gives CDR1 LNHNV, CDR2 YYDKDF (reference sequence). The CDR3 totals 15 residues. Losses at the gene ends were 3 bases for V and 4 bases for J; bases not matched to a gene: 7. This CDR3 reads CATSRKGQGRYEQYF. The CDR3 region has the DNA TGTGCCACCAGCAGGAAGGGACAGGGAAGATACGAGCAGTACTTC.

This clonotype was counted a few times. V and J are TRBV6-5 and TRBJ1-2; the match to TRBD1 covers 7 bases. After removal of 0 bases from V and 5 bases from J, the junction contained 6 bases not matched to a gene. This CDR3 region has 15 residues. Germline CDR1 MNHEY, CDR2 SVGAGI. The DNA of the CDR3 is TGTGCCAGCAGTTACTCGAGAGGCAGGGGGTATGGCTACACCTTC. Protein: CASSYSRGRGYGYTF.

The V call is TRBV6-1, the J call TRBJ2-7; 11 positions match TRBD1. Germline-derived CDR1 and CDR2 are MNHNS and SASEGT. This CDR3 region has 14 residues. The V segment lost 8 bases and the J segment 1 base; nucleotides outside the gene matches: 4. DNA for the CDR3: TGTGCCAGCCTGGGACAGGGGGATTCCTACGAGCAGTACTTC. Amino acid sequence: CASLGQGDSYEQYF.

V usage is TRBV2 and J usage is TRBJ2-3; 11 bases are a match to TRBD2. The V and J ends lost 5 bases and 5 bases, in that order; junction bases with no gene match: 3. The germline V gene has CDR1 SNHLY and CDR2 FYNNEI. This CDR3 has 14 residues. The CDR3 loop is CASSRSGGGDTQYF. The DNA of the CDR3 is TGTGCCAGCAGTCGTAGCGGGGGGGGAGATACGCAGTATTTT.

Points on this clonotype: A junction boundary mismatches the germline segment, possibly from a read error. J is TRBJ2-3 and V is TRBV20-1; the match to TRBD2 covers 7 bases. Germline lookup yields CDR1 DFQATT and CDR2 SNEGSKA (reference sequence). This CDR3 spans 16 amino acids. CDR3 nucleotides: TGCAGTGCTAGAGAAGTGGGGGGGAGCCCAGGAGATACGCAGTACTTT. This sequence encodes CSAREVGGSPGDTQYF.

The chain employs TRBV25-1 and TRBJ2-7, with 7 bases that match TRBD2. The CDR3 loop spans 13 amino acids. After removal of 6 bases from V and 6 bases from J, the junction contained 8 bases not matched to a gene. Per the germline V gene, CDR1 is MGHDK and CDR2 is SYGVNS. CDR3 residues: CASSLGGSVEQYF. CDR3 coding DNA: TGTGCCAGCAGCTTGGGGGGGTCCGTCGAGCAGTACTTC.

This clonotype was detected only a few times. This chain joins TRBV2 and TRBJ1-1; D is uncertain. The CDR3 has 12 amino acids. CDR1 SNHLY and CDR2 FYNNEI come from the germline V gene. V lost 7 bases to trimming and J lost 1 base, with 7 bases between them. The DNA of the CDR3 is TGTGCCAGCAACACCGGGAACACTGAAGCTTTCTTT. It translates to CASNTGNTEAFF.

This clonotype was seen a few times. The J gene is TRBJ1-1, the V gene TRBV20-1; weak D call: TRBD1 (6 bases). This CDR3 contains 14 residues. From germline, CDR1 is DFQATT and CDR2 SNEGSKA (reference sequence). The V end lost 3 bases, the J end lost 6 bases, and 17 bases lay between the germline ends. CDR3 region: CSASNRVVGPEAFF. DNA of the CDR3: TGCAGTGCTAGCAACAGGGTTGTGGGGCCTGAAGCTTTCTTT.

This clonotype showed up many times. The V and J genes are TRBV15 and TRBJ2-7; 8 bases line up with TRBD1. The V gene's germline CDR1 is LNHNV and CDR2 YYDKDF (reference sequence). The ends lost 1 base at V and 2 bases at J; junction bases unmatched: 4. This CDR3 comprises 15 residues. The CDR3 here is CATSRVNRGTYEQYF. Written as DNA, the CDR3 is TGTGCCACCAGCAGAGTCAACAGGGGGACCTACGAGCAGTACTTC.

In this sample, this clonotype turned up a few times. The chain joins TRBV11-2 to TRBJ2-3; the match to TRBD2 covers 11 bases. Germline CDR1 reads SGHAT; CDR2 reads FQNNGV. Trimming at V came to 3 bases and at J to 7 bases, leaving 0 bases not matched to a gene. The CDR3 totals 13 residues. CDR3 region: CASSLTSGNTQYF. The DNA of the CDR3 is TGTGCCAGCAGCTTGACTAGCGGGAATACGCAGTATTTT.

Points on this clonotype: A read error may be the cause here, since a much bigger clone is one base away. This rearrangement joins TRBV19 to TRBJ1-1; D is perhaps TRBD1 (6 bases). The V and J ends lost 6 bases and 8 bases respectively, with 19 bases between them. CDR1 is LNHDA and CDR2 is SQIVND in the germline V gene (reference sequence). The length of the CDR3 is 14 residues. DNA for the CDR3: TGTGCCAGTAGGCAGAGCCAGGGGCAGTTAGAAGCTTTCTTT. This codes for CASRQSQGQLEAFF.

This chain joins TRBV20-1 and TRBJ2-5; 12 bases line up with TRBD2. The CDR3 has 14 residues. With V trimmed by 2 bases and J by 4 bases, 2 bases remained unmatched. The germline V gene has CDR1 DFQATT and CDR2 SNEGSKA (reference sequence). The CDR3 DNA follows: TGCAGTGCTAGACTAGCGGGGGGGATAGAGACCCAGTACTTC. The encoded protein is CSARLAGGIETQYF.

This clonotype was counted between two and nine times. A single base separates this from a much larger clone, so it may be a read error. The chain uses TRBV10-2 and TRBJ1-4; D ambiguous. CDR1 is WSHSY and CDR2 is SAAADI in the germline V gene. The CDR3 is made up of 14 amino acids. The CDR3 DNA is TGCGCCAGCAGTGAAGGAGGGAGGGTTGAAAAACTGTCTTTT. Protein: CASSEGGRVEKLSF.

The V call is TRBV15, the J call TRBJ1-2; D might be TRBD1 (5 bases). The CDR3 loop spans 13 amino acids. V gave up 0 bases and J gave up 8 bases, with 10 bases separating them. Germline values: CDR1 LNHNV, CDR2 YYDKDF (reference sequence). This CDR3 reads CATSRDIREGYTF. CDR3 nucleotides: TGTGCCACCAGCAGAGATATCAGGGAAGGCTACACCTTC.

V usage is TRBV5-1 and J usage is TRBJ2-7; the D is unclear. Germline V gives CDR1 SGHRS, CDR2 YFSETQ. V was clipped by 2 bases and J by 3 bases, with 18 bases between them. This CDR3 has 16 amino acids. The CDR3 DNA reads TGCGCCAGCAGCTTTGGTCTCAGACCCCAATTCTACGAGCAGTACTTC. Amino acid sequence: CASSFGLRPQFYEQYF. Combining the CDR3 with reference TRBV5-1 and TRBJ2-7 gives the whole variable domain KAGVTQTPRYLIKTRGQQVTLSCSPISGHRSVSWYQQTPGQGLQFLFEYFSETQRNKGNFPGRFSGRQFSNSRSEMNVSTLELGDSALYLCASSFGLRPQFYEQYFGPGTRLTVT.

The chain is built from TRBV28 and TRBJ1-6, with D hard to call. Germline-derived CDR1 and CDR2 are MDHEN and SYDVKM. Trimming stripped 4 bases from V and 7 bases from J, with 14 bases between. This CDR3 is built from 15 residues. Here the CDR3 reads CASSWGVLGNSPLHF. CDR3 nucleotides: TGTGCCAGCAGTTGGGGAGTCCTCGGGAATTCACCCCTCCACTTT.

The genes are TRBV2 and TRBJ1-1; 8 nucleotides line up with TRBD1. CDR1 and CDR2 from the germline V gene are SNHLY and FYNNEI. Trimming took 7 bases from V and 8 from J; bases not matched to a gene: 12. The CDR3 runs to 14 residues. The CDR3 reads CASTPRTGHYEAFF. The DNA for the CDR3 is TGTGCCAGCACTCCCAGGACAGGGCACTACGAAGCTTTCTTT.

The chain links TRBV19 to TRBJ2-7; no reliable D call. The CDR3 extends over 13 amino acids. The V gene lost 5 bases and the J gene lost 3 bases, with 11 bases spanning the gap. The V gene's germline CDR1 is LNHDA and CDR2 SQIVND (reference sequence). In DNA, the CDR3 is TGTGCCAGTAGTGCTAGAACCTTCTACGAGCAGTACTTC. It codes for CASSARTFYEQYF.

This clonotype was counted many times. The chain recombines TRBV20-1 with TRBJ1-1; tentatively, D is TRBD1 (5 bases). Germline V gene sequence: CDR1 DFQATT, CDR2 SNEGSKA (reference sequence). With 3 bases removed from V and 4 bases from J, the gap between germline ends came to 6 bases. The CDR3 is 11 amino acids. CDR3 region: CSARGGTEAFF. CDR3 DNA sequence: TGCAGTGCTAGGGGGGGCACTGAAGCTTTCTTT.

This clonotype appeared a single time. This may be a read error: a much more frequent sequence differs by one nucleotide. The genes are TRBV19 and TRBJ1-5; TRBD1 might be the D (6 bases). Deletions cut 4 bases from V and 9 bases from J, with 16 bases between. CDR1 and CDR2 (germline): LNHDA, SQIVND (reference sequence). This CDR3 region has 14 residues. The CDR3 sequence is CASSNPDSRRPQHF. The CDR3 region has the DNA TGTGCCAGTAGTAATCCGGACAGCCGACGGCCCCAGCATTTT.

This clonotype occurred a few times. V gene TRBV19 combines with J gene TRBJ2-1; the D call may be TRBD1 or TRBD2 (5 bases each). V was cut by 0 bases and J by 8 bases, with 14 bases left in between. The germline V gene encodes CDR1 LNHDA and CDR2 SQIVND (reference sequence). This CDR3 region has 15 residues. The CDR3 sequence: CASSIEGTGQDEQFF. CDR3 sequence (DNA): TGTGCCAGTAGTATAGAGGGGACGGGTCAAGATGAGCAGTTCTTC.

The chain carries TRBV11-2 and TRBJ2-1; D uncertain. With 0 bases removed from V and 3 bases from J, the gap between germline ends came to 9 bases. The CDR3 runs to 15 residues. The germline gives CDR1 SGHAT, CDR2 FQNNGV. The DNA for the CDR3 is TGTGCCAGCAGCTTAGATAAGGGAATCTACAATGAGCAGTTCTTC. Translated: CASSLDKGIYNEQFF.

The V call is TRBV18, the J call TRBJ1-4; tentatively, D is TRBD1 (6 bases). The germline V gene encodes CDR1 KGHSH and CDR2 LQKENI. There are 15 residues in the CDR3. V was trimmed by 6 bases and J by 5 bases, leaving 16 bases between them. CDR3 sequence reads: CASSSNAGTNEKLFF. As DNA, the CDR3 is TGTGCCAGCTCGTCCAACGCCGGGACAAATGAAAAACTGTTTTTT.

Notes on this clonotype: A junction end diverges from the germline sequence, so it may reflect a read error. The chain links TRBV25-1 to TRBJ1-1; 10 bases line up with TRBD1. The CDR3 spans 15 residues. The germline gives CDR1 MGHDK, CDR2 SYGVNS. The CDR3 DNA follows: TGTGCCAGCATCCCCGGGACAGGGGACAGCCGGGGAGCTGTTTTT. This codes for CASIPGTGDSRGAVF. Full variable domain (outside the CDR3, taken from reference TRBV25-1 and TRBJ1-1): EADIYQTPRYLVIGTGKKITLECSQTMGHDKMYWYQQDPGMELHLIHYSYGVNSTEKGDLSSESTVSRIRTEHFPLTLESARPSHTSQYLCASIPGTGDSRGAVFGQGTRLTVV.

CDR3 loop: CASSLGGRGDQPQHF. Written as DNA, the CDR3 is TGTGCCAGCAGCTTGGGGGGGCGGGGTGATCAGCCCCAGCATTTT. V usage is TRBV5-6 and J usage is TRBJ1-5; D perhaps matches TRBD1 (6 bases). Germline CDR1 SGHDT, CDR2 YYEEEE. Trimming took off 0 bases at V and 5 bases at J, with 12 bases between the two ends. The CDR3 runs 15 residues.